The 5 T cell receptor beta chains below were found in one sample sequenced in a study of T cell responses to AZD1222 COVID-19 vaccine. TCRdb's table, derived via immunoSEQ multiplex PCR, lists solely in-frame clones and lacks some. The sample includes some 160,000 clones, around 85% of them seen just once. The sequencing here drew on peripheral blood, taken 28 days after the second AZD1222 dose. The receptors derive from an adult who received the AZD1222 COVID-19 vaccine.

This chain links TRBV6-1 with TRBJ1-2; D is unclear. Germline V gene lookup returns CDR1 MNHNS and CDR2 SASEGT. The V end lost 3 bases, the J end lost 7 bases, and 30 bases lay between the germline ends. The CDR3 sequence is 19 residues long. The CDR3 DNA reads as TGTGCCAGCAGTGATTCCACTCGGACTATGTACAGTCTCCGGGGTGGCTACACCTTC. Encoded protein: CASSDSTRTMYSLRGGYTF.

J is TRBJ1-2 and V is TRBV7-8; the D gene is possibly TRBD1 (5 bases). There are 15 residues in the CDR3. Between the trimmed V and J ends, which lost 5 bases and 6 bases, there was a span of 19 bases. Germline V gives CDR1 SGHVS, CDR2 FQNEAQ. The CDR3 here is CASSRGGRAAHGYTF. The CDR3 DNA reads TGTGCCAGCAGCCGCGGGGGAAGGGCGGCGCATGGCTACACCTTC.

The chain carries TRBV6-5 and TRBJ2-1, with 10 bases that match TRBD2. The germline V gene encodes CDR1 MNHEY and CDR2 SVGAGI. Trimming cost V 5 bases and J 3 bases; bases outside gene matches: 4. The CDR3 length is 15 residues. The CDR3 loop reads CASSLGTSVYNEQFF. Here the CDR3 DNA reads TGTGCCAGCAGTCTTGGGACTAGCGTCTACAATGAGCAGTTCTTC.

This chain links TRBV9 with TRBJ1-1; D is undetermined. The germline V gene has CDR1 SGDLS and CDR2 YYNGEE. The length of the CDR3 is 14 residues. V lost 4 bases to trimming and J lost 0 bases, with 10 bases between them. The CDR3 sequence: CASSLGPVNTEAFF. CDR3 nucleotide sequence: TGTGCCAGCAGCCTTGGACCGGTGAACACTGAAGCTTTCTTT. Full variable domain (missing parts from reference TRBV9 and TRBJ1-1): DSGVTQTPKHLITATGQRVTLRCSPRSGDLSVYWYQQSLDQGLQFLIQYYNGEERAKGNILERFSAQQFPDLHSELNLSSLELGDSALYFCASSLGPVNTEAFFGQGTRLTVV.

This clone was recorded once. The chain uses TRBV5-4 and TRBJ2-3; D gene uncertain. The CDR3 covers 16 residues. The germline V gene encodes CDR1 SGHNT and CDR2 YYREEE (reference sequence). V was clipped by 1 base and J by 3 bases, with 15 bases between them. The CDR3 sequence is CASSLSSALGTDTQYF. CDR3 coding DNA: TGTGCCAGCAGCTTGAGTAGTGCCCTTGGGACAGATACGCAGTATTTT. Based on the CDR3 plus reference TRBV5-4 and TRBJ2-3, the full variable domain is ETGVTQSPTHLIKTRGQQVTLRCSSQSGHNTVSWYQQALGQGPQFIFQYYREEENGRGNFPPRFSGLQFPNYSSELNVNALELDDSALYLCASSLSSALGTDTQYFGPGTRLTVL.